The 2 T cell receptor beta chains given below trace back to one sample, sequenced in a study of cytomegalovirus exposure and HLA in healthy donors. Amplification used 60 Vbeta primers and 13 Jbeta primers. Only in-frame clones appear in the TCRdb table, and some are missing; sequencing was by immunoSEQ multiplex PCR. This sample's table has roughly 220,000 clones. Material: PBMCs. Every receptor here comes from a girl aged 2-10 years in good health and CMV-seropositive.

The chain joins TRBV5-4 to TRBJ1-3; D may be TRBD1 (6 bases). The CDR3 is 15 residues long. Germline assignment: CDR1 SGHNT and CDR2 YYREEE (reference sequence). V was shortened by 4 bases and J by 2 bases, with 13 bases between the two germline ends. The CDR3 bases are TGTGCCAGCAGCCCCCAGACAGGTGCTGGAAACACCATATATTTT. Translation gives CASSPQTGAGNTIYF. The full variable domain, with the rest looked up from reference TRBV5-4 and TRBJ1-3, is ETGVTQSPTHLIKTRGQQVTLRCSSQSGHNTVSWYQQALGQGPQFIFQYYREEENGRGNFPPRFSGLQFPNYSSELNVNALELDDSALYLCASSPQTGAGNTIYFGEGSWLTVV.

This sequence joins TRBV4-2 and TRBJ1-6; D unresolved. This CDR3 is 15 amino acids long. The germline V gene encodes CDR1 LGHNA and CDR2 YNFKEQ. V gave up 0 bases and J gave up 9 bases, with 12 bases separating them. The CDR3 reads CASSQERGESSPLHF. The CDR3 region has the DNA TGTGCCAGCAGCCAAGAACGGGGAGAGAGTTCACCCCTCCACTTT.